The clone carrying this T cell receptor (beta chain) was seen a few times. Profiled with immunoSEQ multiplex PCR; TCRdb holds only in-frame clones, not every one. The sample has more than 200 clones, about a sixth seen once. The entry originates in a study of tumour-infiltrating T cells in Burkitt lymphoma. Across the whole study: Productive clonality predicted overall and progression-free survival.

Germline-derived CDR1 and CDR2 are SGHRS and YFSETQ. The V gene lost 5 bases and the J gene lost 3 bases, with 14 bases spanning the gap. The CDR3 is made up of 14 amino acids. Input material: tumor tissue from a relapse. The receptor comes from a human donor with relapsed Burkitt lymphoma. The chain links TRBV5-1 to TRBJ1-2, with D unclear. In DNA, the CDR3 is TGCGCCAGCAGAATTGGGCAGCGAGACTATGGCTACACCTTC. Its translation is CASRIGQRDYGYTF. Drawing the rest from reference TRBV5-1 and TRBJ1-2, the complete variable domain is KAGVTQTPRYLIKTRGQQVTLSCSPISGHRSVSWYQQTPGQGLQFLFEYFSETQRNKGNFPGRFSGRQFSNSRSEMNVSTLELGDSALYLCASRIGQRDYGYTFGSGTRLTVV.